This TCR beta chain originates from a study of cytomegalovirus exposure and HLA in healthy donors. Looking at the study overall: Within the Caucasian-associated ancestry cluster were 65% to 85% of the roughly 430 genotyped donors. Findings of the study overall: V segments that were indistinguishable, TRBV6-2 and TRBV6-3 among them, were omitted from analysis. A later analysis appeared to link common viral pathogens to several of the most significant clusters.

Trimming removed 0 bases from V and 8 bases from J; junction bases left unmatched: 6. The CDR3 runs to 15 residues. Germline values: CDR1 SGHKS, CDR2 YYEKEE (reference sequence). A note on this clone: No antigen is known for it.

Researchers ran the PCR with 60 Vbeta and 13 Jbeta primers. Original analysis: Some 11 million of the 60 million to 90 million unique TCR beta chains counted in a later analysis were shared. Clones were read by immunoSEQ multiplex PCR, and TCRdb kept only the in-frame ones, dropping some. V and J calls and clone size follow that table, whereas D and trimming were derived from the DNA. The sample records 85,000 to 100,000 clones, roughly four fifths being singletons. This TCR derives from a human donor in good health. Material: PBMCs. The gene calls are TRBV5-5 and TRBJ1-3, with 9 bases lining up with TRBD1. The CDR3 DNA reads TGTGCCAGCAGCTTGGGACAGGGGGGGACGGACACCATATATTTT. It codes for CASSLGQGGTDTIYF.